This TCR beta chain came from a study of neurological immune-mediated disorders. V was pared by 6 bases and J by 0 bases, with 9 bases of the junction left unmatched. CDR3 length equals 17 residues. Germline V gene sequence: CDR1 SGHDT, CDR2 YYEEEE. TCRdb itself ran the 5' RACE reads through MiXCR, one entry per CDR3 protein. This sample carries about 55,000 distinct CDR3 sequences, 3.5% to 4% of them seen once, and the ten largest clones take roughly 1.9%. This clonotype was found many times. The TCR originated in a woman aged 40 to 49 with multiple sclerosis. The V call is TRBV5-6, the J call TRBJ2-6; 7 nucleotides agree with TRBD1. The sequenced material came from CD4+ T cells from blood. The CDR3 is CASTRQGEPSGANVLTF. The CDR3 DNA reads TGTGCCAGCACCCGACAGGGAGAGCCCTCTGGGGCCAACGTCCTGACTTTC.